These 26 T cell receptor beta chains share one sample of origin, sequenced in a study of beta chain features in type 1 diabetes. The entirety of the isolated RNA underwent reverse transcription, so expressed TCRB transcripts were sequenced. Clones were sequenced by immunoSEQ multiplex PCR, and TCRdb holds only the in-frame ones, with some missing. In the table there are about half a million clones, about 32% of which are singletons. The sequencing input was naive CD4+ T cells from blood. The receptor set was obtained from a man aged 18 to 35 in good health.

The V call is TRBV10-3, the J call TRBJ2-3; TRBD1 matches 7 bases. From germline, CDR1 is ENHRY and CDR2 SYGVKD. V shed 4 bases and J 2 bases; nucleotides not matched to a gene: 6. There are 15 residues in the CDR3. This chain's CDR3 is CAISGTGQPTDTQYF. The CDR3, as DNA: TGTGCCATCAGTGGGACAGGACAACCCACAGATACGCAGTATTTT.

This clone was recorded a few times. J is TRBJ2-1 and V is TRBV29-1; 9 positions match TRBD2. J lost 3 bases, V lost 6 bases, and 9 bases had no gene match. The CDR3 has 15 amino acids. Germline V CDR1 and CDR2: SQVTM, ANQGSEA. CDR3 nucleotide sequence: TGCAGCGTGGGCCGGGGACTAGCTGGCTACAATGAGCAGTTCTTC. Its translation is CSVGRGLAGYNEQFF.

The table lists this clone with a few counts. CDR3 nucleotides: TGTGCCAGCAGTTTGAAGGGGTCCGGGACTAGACTTTACAATGAGCAGTTCTTC. Amino acid sequence: CASSLKGSGTRLYNEQFF. J is TRBJ2-1 and V is TRBV28, with 8 bases matching TRBD2. This CDR3 spans 18 amino acids. Germline assignment: CDR1 MDHEN and CDR2 SYDVKM. Germline trimming cut 3 bases from V and 4 bases from J; bases unmatched to any gene: 14.

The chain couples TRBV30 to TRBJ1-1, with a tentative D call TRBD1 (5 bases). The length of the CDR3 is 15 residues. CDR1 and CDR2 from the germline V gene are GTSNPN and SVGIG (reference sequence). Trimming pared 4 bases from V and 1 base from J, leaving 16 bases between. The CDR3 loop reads CAWTGPLSENTEAFF. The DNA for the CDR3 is TGTGCCTGGACAGGGCCGCTATCGGAGAACACTGAAGCTTTCTTT. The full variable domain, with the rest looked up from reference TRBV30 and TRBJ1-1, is SQTIHQWPATLVQPVGSPLSLECTVEGTSNPNLYWYRQAAGRGLQLLFYSVGIGQISSEVPQNLSASRPQDRQFILSSKKLLLSDSGFYLCAWTGPLSENTEAFFGQGTRLTVV.

In DNA form, the CDR3 reads TGCGCCAGCAGCCAAGCAGGGCTAGCGGGAGGAAATGAGCAGTTCTTC. Translation gives CASSQAGLAGGNEQFF. The V and J genes are TRBV4-1 and TRBJ2-1; 11 positions agree with TRBD2. CDR3 length: 16 amino acids. The germline CDR1 and CDR2 sequences are MGHRA and YSYEKL. The V and J ends lost 1 base and 7 bases, in that order; junction bases with no gene match: 6.

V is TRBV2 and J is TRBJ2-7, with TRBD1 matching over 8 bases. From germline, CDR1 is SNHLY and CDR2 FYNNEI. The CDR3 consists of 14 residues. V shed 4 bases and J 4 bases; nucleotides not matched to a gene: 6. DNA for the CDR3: TGTGCCAGCAGTGGGACAGGGAGTAGGTACGAGCAGTACTTC. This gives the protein CASSGTGSRYEQYF.

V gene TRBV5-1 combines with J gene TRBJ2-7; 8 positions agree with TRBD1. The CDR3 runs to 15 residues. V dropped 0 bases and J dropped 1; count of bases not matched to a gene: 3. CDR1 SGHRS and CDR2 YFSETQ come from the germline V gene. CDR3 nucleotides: TGCGCCAGCAGCTTGGCACAGGGGGTTTCCTACGAGCAGTACTTC. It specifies CASSLAQGVSYEQYF.

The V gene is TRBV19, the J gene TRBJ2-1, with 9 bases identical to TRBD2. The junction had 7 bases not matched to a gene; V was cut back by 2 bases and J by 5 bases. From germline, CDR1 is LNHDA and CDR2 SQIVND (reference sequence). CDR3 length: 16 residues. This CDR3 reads CASSISRTSVHNEQFF. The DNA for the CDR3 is TGTGCCAGTAGTATATCTAGGACTAGCGTCCACAATGAGCAGTTCTTC.

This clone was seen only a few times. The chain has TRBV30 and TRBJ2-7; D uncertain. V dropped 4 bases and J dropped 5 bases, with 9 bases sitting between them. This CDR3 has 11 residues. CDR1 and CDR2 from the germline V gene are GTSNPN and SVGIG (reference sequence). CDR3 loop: CAWNTADEQYF. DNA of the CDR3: TGTGCCTGGAACACCGCGGACGAGCAGTACTTC.

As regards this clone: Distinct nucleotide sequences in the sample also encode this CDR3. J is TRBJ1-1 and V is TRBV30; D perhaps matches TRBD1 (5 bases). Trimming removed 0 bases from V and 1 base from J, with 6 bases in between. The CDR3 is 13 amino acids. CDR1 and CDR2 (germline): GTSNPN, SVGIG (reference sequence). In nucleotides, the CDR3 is TGTGCCTGGAGTGTACAGGAGAACACTGAAGCTTTCTTT. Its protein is CAWSVQENTEAFF.

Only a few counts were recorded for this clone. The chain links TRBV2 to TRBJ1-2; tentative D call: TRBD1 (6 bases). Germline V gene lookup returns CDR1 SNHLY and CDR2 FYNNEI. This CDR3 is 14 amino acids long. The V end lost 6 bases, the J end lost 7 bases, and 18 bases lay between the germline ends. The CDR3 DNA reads TGTGCCAGCAGAGCCGGGCCTCTAGGGGGTGGCTACACCTTC. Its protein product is CASRAGPLGGGYTF.

The CDR3 bases are TGTGCCACCCGAGGGCCAATACAAGAGACCCAGTACTTC. It codes for CATRGPIQETQYF. The chain recombines TRBV10-3 with TRBJ2-5; maybe TRBD2 (5 bases). This CDR3 region has 13 residues. The V end lost 10 bases, the J end lost 2 bases, and 14 bases lay between the germline ends. CDR1 and CDR2 (germline): ENHRY, SYGVKD.

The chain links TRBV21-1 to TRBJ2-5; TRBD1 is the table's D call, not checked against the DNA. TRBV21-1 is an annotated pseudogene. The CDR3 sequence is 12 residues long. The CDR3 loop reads CASHTGGKTQYF. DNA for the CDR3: TGTGCCAGCCACACAGGGGGCAAGACCCAGTACTTC.

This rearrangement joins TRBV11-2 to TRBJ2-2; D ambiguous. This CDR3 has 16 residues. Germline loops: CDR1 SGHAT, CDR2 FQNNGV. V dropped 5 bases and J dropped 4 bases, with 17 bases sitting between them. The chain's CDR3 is CASSPRWRDGTGELFF. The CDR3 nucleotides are TGTGCCAGCAGCCCTCGGTGGAGAGACGGCACCGGGGAGCTGTTTTTT.

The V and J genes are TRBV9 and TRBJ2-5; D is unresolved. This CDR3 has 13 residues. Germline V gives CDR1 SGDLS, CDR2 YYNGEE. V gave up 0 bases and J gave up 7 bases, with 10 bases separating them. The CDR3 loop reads CASSVGLPTTQYF. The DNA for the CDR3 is TGTGCCAGCAGCGTAGGGCTCCCTACGACCCAGTACTTC.

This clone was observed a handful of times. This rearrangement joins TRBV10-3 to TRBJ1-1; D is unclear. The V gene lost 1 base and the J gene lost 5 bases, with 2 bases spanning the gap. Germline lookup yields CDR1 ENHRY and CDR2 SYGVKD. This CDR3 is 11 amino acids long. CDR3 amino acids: CAISEWTEAFF. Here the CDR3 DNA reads TGTGCCATCAGTGAGTGGACTGAAGCTTTCTTT.

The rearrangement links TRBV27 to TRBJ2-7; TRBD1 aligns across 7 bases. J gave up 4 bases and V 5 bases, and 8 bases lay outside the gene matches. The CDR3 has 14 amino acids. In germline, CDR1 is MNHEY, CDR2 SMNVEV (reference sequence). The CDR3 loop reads CASSPRQGWYEQYF. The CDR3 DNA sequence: TGTGCCAGCAGTCCCCGACAGGGCTGGTACGAGCAGTACTTC.

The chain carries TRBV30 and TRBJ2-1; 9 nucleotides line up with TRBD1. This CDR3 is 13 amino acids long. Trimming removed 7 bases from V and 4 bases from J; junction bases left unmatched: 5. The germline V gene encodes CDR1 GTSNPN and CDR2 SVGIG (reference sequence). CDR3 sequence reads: CASRDRAYNEQFF. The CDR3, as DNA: TGTGCCTCCCGGGACAGGGCGTACAATGAGCAGTTCTTC. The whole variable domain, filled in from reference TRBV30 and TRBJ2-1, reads SQTIHQWPATLVQPVGSPLSLECTVEGTSNPNLYWYRQAAGRGLQLLFYSVGIGQISSEVPQNLSASRPQDRQFILSSKKLLLSDSGFYLCASRDRAYNEQFFGPGTRLTVL.

CDR3 region: CATTPGGVSYEQYF. CDR3 DNA: TGTGCCACCACCCCCGGAGGGGTCTCCTACGAGCAGTACTTC. This sequence joins TRBV28 and TRBJ2-7; tentatively, D is TRBD2 (6 bases). The CDR3 sequence is 14 residues long. Germline CDR1 and CDR2: MDHEN and SYDVKM. The V gene lost 10 bases and the J gene lost 0 bases, with 16 bases spanning the gap.

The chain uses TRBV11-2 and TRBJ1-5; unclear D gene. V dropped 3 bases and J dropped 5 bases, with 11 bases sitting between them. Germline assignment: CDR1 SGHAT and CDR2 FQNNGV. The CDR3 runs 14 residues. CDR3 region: CASSFGPTDQPQHF. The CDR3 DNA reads TGTGCCAGCAGCTTTGGACCTACGGATCAGCCCCAGCATTTT.

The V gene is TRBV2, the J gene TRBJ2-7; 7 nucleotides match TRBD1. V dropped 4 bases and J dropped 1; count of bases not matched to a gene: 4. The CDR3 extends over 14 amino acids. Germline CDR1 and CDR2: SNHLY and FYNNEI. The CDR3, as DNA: TGTGCCAGCAGTGGAAGACAGGGATCCTACGAGCAGTACTTC. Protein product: CASSGRQGSYEQYF. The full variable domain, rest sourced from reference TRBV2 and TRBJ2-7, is EPEVTQTPSHQVTQMGQEVILRCVPISNHLYFYWYRQILGQKVEFLVSFYNNEISEKSEIFDDQFSVERPDGSNFTLKIRSTKLEDSAMYFCASSGRQGSYEQYFGPGTRLTVT.

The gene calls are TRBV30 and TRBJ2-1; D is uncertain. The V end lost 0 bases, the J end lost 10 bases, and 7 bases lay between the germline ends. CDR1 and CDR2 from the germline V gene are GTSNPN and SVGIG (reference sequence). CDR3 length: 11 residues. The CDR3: CAWSVYGEQFF. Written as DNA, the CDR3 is TGTGCCTGGAGTGTATACGGGGAGCAGTTCTTC.

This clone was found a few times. CDR3 residues: CASSQPLALIETQYF. CDR3 in DNA: TGCGCCAGCAGTCAACCCCTCGCCCTCATAGAGACCCAGTACTTC. This sequence joins TRBV23-1 and TRBJ2-5; D remains ambiguous. TRBV23-1 is noted as an ORF with a role that remains uncertain. The CDR3 length is 15 residues. Trimming pared 2 bases from V and 4 bases from J, leaving 14 bases between.

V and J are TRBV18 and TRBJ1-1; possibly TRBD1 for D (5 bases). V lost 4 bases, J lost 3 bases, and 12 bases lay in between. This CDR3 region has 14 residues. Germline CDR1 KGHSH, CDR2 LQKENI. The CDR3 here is CASSRTGTDTEAFF. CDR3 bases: TGTGCCAGCTCACGAACCGGGACGGACACTGAAGCTTTCTTT.

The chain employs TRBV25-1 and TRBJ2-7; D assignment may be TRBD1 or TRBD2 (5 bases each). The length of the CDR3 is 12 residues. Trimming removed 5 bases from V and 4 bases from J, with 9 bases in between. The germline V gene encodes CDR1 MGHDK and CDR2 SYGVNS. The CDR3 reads CASSWGRYEQYF. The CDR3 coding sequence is TGTGCCAGCAGTTGGGGACGATACGAGCAGTACTTC.

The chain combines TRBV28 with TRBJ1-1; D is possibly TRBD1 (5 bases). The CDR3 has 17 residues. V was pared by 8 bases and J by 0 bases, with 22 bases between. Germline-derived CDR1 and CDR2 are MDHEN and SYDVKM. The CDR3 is CASVARDGLIMNTEAFF. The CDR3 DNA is TGTGCCAGCGTGGCTCGGGACGGACTAATAATGAACACTGAAGCTTTCTTT.